Detailed here is one T cell receptor (beta chain). Its antigen is as yet unknown. TCRdb keeps only in-frame clones here, not all; method: immunoSEQ multiplex PCR. The sample lists 2 million to 2.5 million clones, around 95% occurring once. This CDR3 is built from 13 residues. Trimming took off 5 bases at V and 8 bases at J, with 15 bases between the two ends. Germline CDR1 is GTSNPN and CDR2 is SVGIG (reference sequence). This sample was taken from a study of shared clonotypes between healthy human individuals. Background on the study: Donors had three CD4 naive, three CD4 memory, two CD8 naive and one CD8 memory plate apiece. Regarding the study as a whole: Naive subsets, compared against memory subsets, generally had larger estimated richness values. Sequencing depth was expected to affect clonotype sharing among donors.

Sequenced material: naive CD4+ T cells sorted from blood. Indicated subset: CD45RA+ positively selected. The chain has TRBV30 and TRBJ1-4, with TRBD1 as a possible D gene (6 bases). This clonotype was sampled from a young man in good health. The CDR3 sequence is CAWQGGFGEKLFF. The CDR3 DNA is TGTGCCTGGCAAGGGGGGTTCGGCGAAAAACTGTTTTTT.